Following are 3 T cell receptor beta chains from one sample sequenced in a study of blood T cells in healthy people across ages. Then a second PCR, running about 6 to 11 cycles, was carried out with a sample-barcoded 5' primer and a J-beta primer mix. TCRdb processed the 5' RACE reads anew with MiXCR; each CDR3 protein has one entry. The sample carries under 2 million distinct CDR3 sequences, about 32% recorded once. The material sequenced was blood. Receptors were obtained from a woman aged 25 to 39 in good health.

J is TRBJ2-5 and V is TRBV20-1; tentative D call: TRBD2 (5 bases). Deletions cut 2 bases from V and 1 base from J, with 20 bases between. This CDR3 contains 17 residues. From germline, CDR1 is DFQATT and CDR2 SNEGSKA (reference sequence). DNA of the CDR3: TGCAGTGCTAGAATTAGGCGGGCAGCGCTCTCCCAAGAGACCCAGTACTTC. Its protein is CSARIRRAALSQETQYF.

In this sample, this clonotype turned up a few times. The chain uses TRBV20-1 and TRBJ2-7; TRBD1 is a possible D gene (5 bases). Germline CDR1 is DFQATT and CDR2 is SNEGSKA (reference sequence). With 0 bases removed from V and 2 bases from J, the gap between germline ends came to 17 bases. CDR3 length: 16 residues. The CDR3 reads CSARDSGPTATYEQYF. CDR3 nucleotide sequence: TGCAGTGCTAGAGATTCAGGGCCAACAGCAACCTACGAGCAGTACTTC.

The V and J genes are TRBV5-4 and TRBJ1-2; TRBD1 might be the D (5 bases). This CDR3 contains 16 residues. Trimming took 0 bases from V and 3 from J, leaving 15 bases between them. The germline V gene encodes CDR1 SGHNT and CDR2 YYREEE (reference sequence). This CDR3 is CASSLGYSGADYGYTF. CDR3 sequence (DNA): TGTGCCAGCAGCTTGGGCTACAGCGGGGCGGACTATGGCTACACCTTC.